One and the same sample provided the 31 T cell receptor beta chains below, sequenced in a study of blood T cell repertoires in COVID-19. Generated by immunoSEQ multiplex PCR, the TCRdb table keeps only in-frame clones and is missing some. The table includes over 55,000 clones, 65% to 85% detected once. Sequencing used peripheral blood. Receptors originate from a human donor in a cohort sampled during active COVID-19.

The chain couples TRBV19 to TRBJ2-2; D might be TRBD1 (6 bases). In germline, CDR1 is LNHDA, CDR2 SQIVND (reference sequence). V lost 8 bases and J 4 bases, leaving 14 bases between the germline ends. The CDR3 totals 14 residues. CDR3 residues: CASQGSGLTGELFF. DNA for the CDR3: TGTGCCAGTCAGGGGAGTGGCCTCACCGGGGAGCTGTTTTTT. The full variable domain, with the rest looked up from reference TRBV19 and TRBJ2-2, is DGGITQSPKYLFRKEGQNVTLSCEQNLNHDAMYWYRQDPGQGLRLIYYSQIVNDFQKGDIAEGYSVSREKKESFPLTVTSAQKNPTAFYLCASQGSGLTGELFFGEGSRLTVL.

The chain uses TRBV7-6 and TRBJ2-3, with 7 bases fitting TRBD1. This CDR3 contains 16 residues. Losses at the gene ends were 2 bases for V and 0 bases for J; bases not matched to a gene: 5. Germline assignment: CDR1 SGHVS and CDR2 FNYEAQ. This CDR3 reads CASSLPVTGSTDTQYF. CDR3 nucleotide sequence: TGTGCCAGCAGCTTACCCGTGACAGGGAGCACAGATACGCAGTATTTT.

CDR3 sequence (DNA): TGCGCCAGCAGCTTGGCTGGGCACGAGCAGTACTTC. Protein product: CASSLAGHEQYF. The V call is TRBV5-1, the J call TRBJ2-7; no clear D. Trimming removed 0 bases at V and 5 bases at J, with 6 bases between. The V gene's germline CDR1 is SGHRS and CDR2 YFSETQ. The CDR3 runs to 12 residues.

The chain is built from TRBV18 and TRBJ2-7, with D maybe TRBD1 (5 bases). Germline V lookup: CDR1 KGHSH, CDR2 LQKENI. V gave up 6 bases and J gave up 0 bases, with 12 bases separating them. CDR3 length: 14 residues. The CDR3 reads CASSLYDSSYEQYF. CDR3 coding DNA: TGTGCCAGCTCTTTATACGACAGCTCCTACGAGCAGTACTTC.

Points on this clone: In the same sample, other DNA sequences code for this CDR3. The V and J genes are TRBV5-1 and TRBJ2-7; D gene unclear. The CDR3 runs to 13 residues. V was trimmed by 0 bases and J by 3 bases, leaving 7 bases between them. Germline lookup yields CDR1 SGHRS and CDR2 YFSETQ. This CDR3 is CASSLAAGYEQYF. The CDR3 DNA is TGCGCCAGCAGCTTGGCGGCAGGCTACGAGCAGTACTTC.

CDR3 in DNA: TGTGCCAGCAGCACAGGGGGCGCGTTAGATACGCAGTATTTT. Amino acids: CASSTGGALDTQYF. This chain connects TRBV10-3 to TRBJ2-3, with 9 bases matching TRBD1. After removal of 10 bases from V and 5 bases from J, the junction contained 10 bases not matched to a gene. CDR3 length equals 14 residues. The germline CDR1 and CDR2 sequences are ENHRY and SYGVKD.

DNA of the CDR3: TGTGCCAGTAGTACCGGACAGAGAACCACTGAAGCTTTCTTT. Its protein is CASSTGQRTTEAFF. The chain couples TRBV19 to TRBJ1-1, with D perhaps matching TRBD1 (6 bases). V lost 4 bases and J lost 4, with 13 bases in between. This CDR3 contains 14 residues. The V gene's germline CDR1 is LNHDA and CDR2 SQIVND (reference sequence).

The CDR3 DNA reads as TGTGCCAGCAGCCGGACAGGGGGCGTGTTTGAAGCTTTCTTT. Residues: CASSRTGGVFEAFF. The rearrangement joins TRBV3-1 (or the pseudogene TRBV3-2) to TRBJ1-1; 11 nucleotides agree with TRBD1. V lost 4 bases, J lost 7 bases, and 5 bases stayed unmatched. This CDR3 has 14 residues. Germline-derived CDR1 and CDR2 are LGHDT and YNNKEL (reference sequence).

This sequence joins TRBV9 and TRBJ1-4, with TRBD1 matching over 9 bases. J was trimmed by 8 bases and V by 0 bases; bases with no gene match: 11. The CDR3 has 17 amino acids. Looked up from germline, CDR1 is SGDLS and CDR2 is YYNGEE. The CDR3 bases are TGTGCCAGCAGCGTAGGTGGGCTGGGACAGGGTGGAGAAAAACTGTTTTTT. The encoded protein is CASSVGGLGQGGEKLFF.

This chain links TRBV15 with TRBJ2-3; possibly TRBD1 for D (6 bases). Per the germline V gene, CDR1 is LNHNV and CDR2 is YYDKDF (reference sequence). Trimming removed 4 bases from V and 6 bases from J, with 11 bases in between. The CDR3 sequence is 13 residues long. CDR3 sequence (DNA): TGTGCCACCAGCACAGGGGTTTGGGATACGCAGTATTTT. Amino acid sequence: CATSTGVWDTQYF.

The chain carries TRBV12-3 or TRBV12-4 and TRBJ1-1; D call uncertain. The ends were cut back, 6 bases at V and 8 bases at J, with 13 bases in the middle. The CDR3 loop spans 12 amino acids. In DNA form, the CDR3 reads TGTGCCAGCAGCCAGGTAGGAGGAGAAGCTTTCTTT. The encoded protein is CASSQVGGEAFF.

This clone was observed a handful of times. The V call is TRBV11-1, the J call TRBJ1-1; perhaps TRBD1 as D (6 bases). Germline CDR1 is SGHAT and CDR2 is FQDESV (reference sequence). The CDR3 consists of 13 residues. The V and J ends lost 7 bases and 0 bases respectively, with 9 bases between them. CDR3 protein: CASTQGLNTEAFF. The CDR3 bases are TGTGCCAGCACCCAGGGGTTGAACACTGAAGCTTTCTTT. The whole variable domain, remainder taken from reference TRBV11-1 and TRBJ1-1, is EAEVAQSPRYKITEKSQAVAFWCDPISGHATLYWYRQILGQGPELLVQFQDESVVDDSQLPKDRFSAERLKGVDSTLKIQPAELGDSAMYLCASTQGLNTEAFFGQGTRLTVV.

This clone was seen only a few times. The gene calls are TRBV9 and TRBJ2-2, with 7 bases that match TRBD1. Germline CDR1 reads SGDLS; CDR2 reads YYNGEE. V was pared by 3 bases and J by 1 base, with 9 bases of the junction left unmatched. This CDR3 has 17 residues. The CDR3 protein is CASSATRGPWNTGELFF. CDR3 DNA sequence: TGTGCCAGCAGCGCGACAAGGGGGCCGTGGAACACCGGGGAGCTGTTTTTT.

V usage is TRBV6-6 and J usage is TRBJ2-2; D is perhaps TRBD1 (6 bases). Germline loops: CDR1 MNHNY, CDR2 SVGAGI (reference sequence). V lost 6 bases, J lost 4 bases, and 9 bases lay in between. This CDR3 is 13 amino acids long. DNA of the CDR3: TGTGCCAGCAGAGGGGGAAGCACCGGGGAGCTGTTTTTT. It translates to CASRGGSTGELFF.

The rearrangement links TRBV3-1 (or the pseudogene TRBV3-2) to TRBJ2-7; a weak D match, TRBD1 (5 bases). This CDR3 comprises 14 residues. Between the trimmed V and J ends, which lost 3 bases and 0 bases, there was a span of 9 bases. Germline CDR1 LGHDT, CDR2 YNNKEL (reference sequence). The CDR3, as DNA: TGTGCCAGCAGCCACAACAGGAACTCCTACGAGCAGTACTTC. It codes for CASSHNRNSYEQYF.

The genes are TRBV6-5 and TRBJ2-2; 8 bases map to TRBD1. This CDR3 region has 13 residues. The V gene's germline CDR1 is MNHEY and CDR2 SVGAGI. V was clipped by 10 bases and J by 4 bases; unmatched bases: 5. The CDR3 nucleotides read TGTGCCACTGGACAGGGAATCACCGGGGAGCTGTTTTTT. Translated, it gives CATGQGITGELFF.

The CDR3 region is CASSPSTGELFF. The CDR3 DNA reads as TGTGCCAGCTCACCGAGCACCGGGGAGCTGTTTTTT. The rearrangement links TRBV18 to TRBJ2-2; D gene ambiguous. The CDR3 consists of 12 residues. The germline CDR1 and CDR2 sequences are KGHSH and LQKENI. Trimming took 3 bases from V and 4 from J, leaving 3 bases between them.

The J gene is TRBJ2-7, the V gene TRBV7-2, with TRBD2 identical over 7 bases. Germline assignment: CDR1 SGHTA and CDR2 FQGNSA. After removal of 4 bases from V and 10 bases from J, the junction contained 7 bases not matched to a gene. The CDR3 is 12 amino acids. The CDR3 spells CASSSPGGRQYF. The DNA for the CDR3 is TGTGCCAGCAGCTCCCCAGGCGGGAGACAGTACTTC.

The chain carries TRBV7-2 and TRBJ1-6; 10 nucleotides line up with TRBD1. CDR3 length: 16 amino acids. Germline loops: CDR1 SGHTA, CDR2 FQGNSA. V shed 0 bases and J 7 bases; nucleotides not matched to a gene: 3. The CDR3 region is CASSLAGTGVNSPLHF. The CDR3 nucleotides read TGTGCCAGCAGCTTAGCCGGGACAGGGGTAAATTCACCCCTCCACTTT. The whole variable domain, filled in from reference TRBV7-2 and TRBJ1-6, reads GAGVSQSPSNKVTEKGKDVELRCDPISGHTALYWYRQSLGQGLEFLIYFQGNSAPDKSGLPSDRFSAERTGGSVSTLTIQRTQQEDSAVYLCASSLAGTGVNSPLHFGNGTRLTVT.

The CDR3 nucleotides read TGTGCCTGGGTAATTCGAAACAGGATATGGTATGGCTACACCTTC. Residues: CAWVIRNRIWYGYTF. This chain connects TRBV30 to TRBJ1-2; perhaps TRBD1 as D (5 bases). The CDR3 contains 15 residues. The germline gives CDR1 GTSNPN, CDR2 SVGIG (reference sequence). V lost 5 bases to trimming and J lost 5 bases, with 21 bases between them.

The chain joins TRBV11-3 to TRBJ2-1; 10 bases fit TRBD2. The CDR3 has 15 residues. Germline V lookup: CDR1 SGHNT, CDR2 YENEEA. Trimming cost V 4 bases and J 3 bases; bases outside gene matches: 3. The CDR3 coding sequence is TGTGCCAGCAGCTCAGCGGGGGGGAACTACAATGAGCAGTTCTTC. It specifies CASSSAGGNYNEQFF. Based on the CDR3 plus reference TRBV11-3 and TRBJ2-1, the full variable domain is EAGVVQSPRYKIIEKKQPVAFWCNPISGHNTLYWYLQNLGQGPELLIRYENEEAVDDSQLPKDRFSAERLKGVDSTLKIQPAELGDSAVYLCASSSAGGNYNEQFFGPGTRLTVL.

The chain employs TRBV7-9 and TRBJ2-2; D perhaps matches TRBD1 (5 bases). CDR1 is SEHNR and CDR2 is FQNEAQ in the germline V gene (reference sequence). Trimming shortened V by 5 bases and J by 4 bases, and 8 bases separated the two germline ends. CDR3 length: 13 residues. DNA for the CDR3: TGTGCCAGCAGCAGAAGGGGCACCGGGGAGCTGTTTTTT. It encodes CASSRRGTGELFF.

The CDR3 bases are TGCGCCAGCGAGCGGTCGATCTCCTACGAGCAGTACTTC. It specifies CASERSISYEQYF. This chain links TRBV23-1 with TRBJ2-7; a possible D gene is TRBD2 (5 bases). TRBV23-1 is noted as an ORF with a role that remains uncertain. V dropped 8 bases and J dropped 0 bases, with 11 bases sitting between them. The CDR3 consists of 13 residues.

This clone was observed a single time. The chain employs TRBV11-3 and TRBJ2-5, with 8 bases aligning to TRBD2. Germline CDR1 and CDR2: SGHNT and YENEEA. Germline trimming cut 5 bases from V and 3 bases from J; bases unmatched to any gene: 8. This CDR3 contains 15 residues. CDR3 sequence: CASSPQTSAEETQYF. For the CDR3, the DNA is TGTGCCAGCAGCCCCCAGACTAGCGCCGAAGAGACCCAGTACTTC.

This clone has a single count. This chain connects TRBV7-8 to TRBJ2-5; 8 bases align to TRBD2. CDR1 and CDR2 from the germline V gene are SGHVS and FQNEAQ. There are 15 residues in the CDR3. V lost 6 bases, J lost 2 bases, and 8 bases stayed unmatched. The CDR3 DNA sequence: TGTGCCAGCAGGGGATTTCGCGGGGGGCAAGAGACCCAGTACTTC. This encodes CASRGFRGGQETQYF.

V gene TRBV14 combines with J gene TRBJ2-3; D call uncertain. Trimming took off 2 bases at V and 5 bases at J, with 5 bases between the two ends. The length of the CDR3 is 12 residues. From germline, CDR1 is SGHDN and CDR2 FVKESK. CDR3 nucleotide sequence: TGTGCCAGCAGCCAAAGAGTAGATACGCAGTATTTT. Protein: CASSQRVDTQYF.

The chain joins TRBV21-1 to TRBJ1-5; the table's D call of TRBD1 was not tested on the DNA. TRBV21-1 is given as a pseudogene. This CDR3 is 19 amino acids long. The DNA for the CDR3 is TGTGCCAGCAGCAAAGGAGACAGTGCTTCCTCGGTTAGCAATCAGCCCCAGCATTTT. Translation: CASSKGDSASSVSNQPQHF.

This chain uses TRBV30 with TRBJ2-4, with D perhaps matching TRBD2 (6 bases). Germline CDR1 and CDR2: GTSNPN and SVGIG (reference sequence). The CDR3 is 15 amino acids. Trimming took 0 bases from V and 0 from J, leaving 9 bases between them. The CDR3 loop reads CAWSVGGRAKNIQYF. DNA of the CDR3: TGTGCCTGGAGTGTTGGGGGGAGAGCCAAAAACATTCAGTACTTC.

This sequence joins TRBV7-3 and TRBJ2-1, with TRBD2 matching 8 bases. J gave up 9 bases and V 3 bases, and 10 bases lay outside the gene matches. Germline-derived CDR1 and CDR2 are SGHTA and FQGTGA. The length of the CDR3 is 15 residues. The CDR3 nucleotides are TGTGCCAGCAGCTTTGACGGCGGGGGGAGTCGTGAGCAGTTCTTC. It codes for CASSFDGGGSREQFF.

The V and J genes are TRBV27 and TRBJ2-7; D gene unclear. CDR3 length: 14 residues. With 7 bases removed from V and 5 bases from J, the gap between germline ends came to 18 bases. Per germline, CDR1 MNHEY and CDR2 SMNVEV (reference sequence). The CDR3 region is CASTRLDHFHEQYF. CDR3 DNA sequence: TGTGCCAGCACGCGGCTAGATCATTTCCACGAGCAGTACTTC.

The chain carries TRBV30 and TRBJ2-7; TRBD1 aligns across 9 bases. V gave up 6 bases and J gave up 5 bases; unmatched junction bases: 8. This CDR3 spans 13 amino acids. CDR1 and CDR2 (germline): GTSNPN, SVGIG (reference sequence). This CDR3 is CACMTGGFNEQYF. CDR3 nucleotides: TGTGCCTGCATGACAGGGGGGTTCAACGAGCAGTACTTC.